This record covers a single T cell receptor beta chain. This sample was included in a study of shared clonotypes between healthy human individuals. Deep level was the assay's run setting. Repertoires were generated with immunoSEQ multiplex PCR, while TCRdb's copy carries only in-frame clones and drops some. The repertoire holds approximately 500,000 clones, with about 80% as singletons. The CDR3 totals 13 residues. The germline CDR1 and CDR2 sequences are SQVTM and ANQGSEA. V lost 7 bases to trimming and J lost 6 bases, with 16 bases between them. This clonotype was obtained from a woman in her thirties or forties in good health. Some clones in this sample may be carry-over from other donors' samples. Sequencing was carried out using PBMCs. The rearrangement joins TRBV29-1 to TRBJ1-5; tentatively, D is TRBD1 (5 bases). The CDR3 nucleotides read TGCAGCGCCTTTACGGGGACTGGTCAGCCCCAGCATTTT. The encoded protein is CSAFTGTGQPQHF. Together with reference TRBV29-1 and TRBJ1-5, the CDR3 gives the full variable domain: SAVISQKPSRDICQRGTSLTIQCQVDSQVTMMFWYRQQPGQSLTLIATANQGSEATYESGFVIDKFPISRPNLTFSTLTVSNMSPEDSSIYLCSAFTGTGQPQHFGDGTRLSIL.